These T cell receptor beta chains were read from a single sample in a study of T-cell reconstitution after alpha-beta-depleted transplantation in children. TCRdb re-called the PCR reads through MiXCR, storing one row per CDR3 protein. The sample contains 480,000 or so distinct CDR3 sequences, 8% to 11% of which appear only once. This sample comprised PBMCs, obtained before TCRalphabeta/CD19-depleted stem cell transplant. Receptors originate from a child aged 2 to 10 with inherited bone marrow failure, due to receive a stem cell transplant. Each CDR3 is given without its conserved first and last residue. The order of the fields is CDR3 length, V gene, J gene, CDR3 protein.

len: 12; v_gene: TRBV12-3/TRBV12-4; j_gene: TRBJ2-1; CDR3aa: ASDLAGGPDEQF
len: 13; v_gene: TRBV11-2; j_gene: TRBJ2-1; CDR3aa: ASISLAGGLNEQF
len: 13; v_gene: TRBV7-2; j_gene: TRBJ2-7; CDR3aa: ASSLGTSGRWEQY
len: 11; v_gene: TRBV7-9; j_gene: TRBJ2-7; CDR3aa: ASSLVAVYEQY
len: 14; v_gene: TRBV7-9; j_gene: TRBJ2-3; CDR3aa: ASSLGAGLDSDTQY
len: 14; v_gene: TRBV27; j_gene: TRBJ2-7; CDR3aa: ASSSTLAGYTHEQY
len: 9; v_gene: TRBV7-9; j_gene: TRBJ2-1; CDR3aa: AEDRDNEQF
len: 12; v_gene: TRBV29-1; j_gene: TRBJ2-3; CDR3aa: SEIPGPTPDTQY
len: 13; v_gene: TRBV19; j_gene: TRBJ2-1; CDR3aa: ASSISVSSYNEQF
len: 9; v_gene: TRBV20-1; j_gene: TRBJ1-2; CDR3aa: SAQGLYGYT
len: 13; v_gene: TRBV5-1; j_gene: TRBJ2-5; CDR3aa: ASSLVEAGGETHY
len: 12; v_gene: TRBV28; j_gene: TRBJ1-2; CDR3aa: ASSFAREVYGYT
len: 13; v_gene: TRBV4-3; j_gene: TRBJ2-7; CDR3aa: ASSQGWQGTYEQY
len: 13; v_gene: TRBV12-3/TRBV12-4; j_gene: TRBJ1-1; CDR3aa: ASGTWRVGNTEAF
len: 12; v_gene: TRBV29-1; j_gene: TRBJ2-1; CDR3aa: SASGTSGNDEQF
len: 13; v_gene: TRBV7-9; j_gene: TRBJ2-5; CDR3aa: ASSFPHVGQETQY
len: 11; v_gene: TRBV27; j_gene: TRBJ2-3; CDR3aa: ASSLYWTDTQY
len: 14; v_gene: TRBV2; j_gene: TRBJ2-1; CDR3aa: ASSVSGAPTGNEQF
len: 16; v_gene: TRBV7-6; j_gene: TRBJ2-6; CDR3aa: ASSLGLAGYSGANVLT
len: 15; v_gene: TRBV19; j_gene: TRBJ2-1; CDR3aa: ASSIEGRSIGYNEQF
len: 15; v_gene: TRBV5-5; j_gene: TRBJ2-3; CDR3aa: ASRRGPSGGDTDTQY
len: 13; v_gene: TRBV29-1; j_gene: TRBJ1-1; CDR3aa: SVEALAEVNTEAF
len: 15; v_gene: TRBV4-1; j_gene: TRBJ2-4; CDR3aa: ASSQDIAITERNIQY
len: 10; v_gene: TRBV20-1; j_gene: TRBJ2-7; CDR3aa: SAKDGESEQY
len: 13; v_gene: TRBV27; j_gene: TRBJ2-7; CDR3aa: ASSTLETGPYEQY
len: 14; v_gene: TRBV18; j_gene: TRBJ1-3; CDR3aa: ASYKDRSLSGNTIY
len: 14; v_gene: TRBV11-2; j_gene: TRBJ2-2; CDR3aa: ASSFKSLKNTGELF
len: 15; v_gene: TRBV24-1; j_gene: TRBJ2-1; CDR3aa: ATSDSLSESSYNEQF
len: 14; v_gene: TRBV4-3; j_gene: TRBJ2-7; CDR3aa: ASSHRLGLAGDEQY
len: 12; v_gene: TRBV12-3/TRBV12-4; j_gene: TRBJ1-5; CDR3aa: ASSPWDINQPQH
len: 13; v_gene: TRBV4-1; j_gene: TRBJ2-3; CDR3aa: ASSQGLAWTDTQY